This passage covers 20 T cell receptor beta chains from one sample sequenced in a study of blood T cell repertoires in COVID-19. Data came from immunoSEQ multiplex PCR; TCRdb stores just in-frame clones and leaves some out. The table has a few hundred thousand clones, 80% to 95% seen once; the top ten hold approximately 2.6%. Sequenced: peripheral blood. Receptors originate from a person aged 18-29 years with COVID-19, enrolled during active disease.

The chain joins TRBV3-1 (or the pseudogene TRBV3-2) to TRBJ2-5; the match to TRBD2 covers 7 bases. The CDR3 runs to 14 residues. After removal of 4 bases from V and 1 base from J, the junction contained 3 bases not matched to a gene. Germline CDR1 and CDR2: LGHDT and YNNKEL (reference sequence). The CDR3 spells CASSPTSSQETQYF. The CDR3 nucleotides are TGTGCCAGCAGCCCGACTAGCTCCCAAGAGACCCAGTACTTC.

The CDR3 DNA reads as TGCAGCGTGACATACCTCGATAACTACGAGCAGTACTTC. Protein product: CSVTYLDNYEQYF. The chain combines TRBV29-1 with TRBJ2-7; D unresolved. Trimming cost V 6 bases and J 3 bases, with 15 bases left between them. This CDR3 comprises 13 residues. Germline CDR1 is SQVTM and CDR2 is ANQGSEA.

J is TRBJ2-2 and V is TRBV28; D ambiguous. The V end was cut by 7 bases, the J end by 0 bases, with 6 bases between. Germline assignment: CDR1 MDHEN and CDR2 SYDVKM. The CDR3 sequence is 13 residues long. The DNA of the CDR3 is TGTGCCAGCAAGACAACGAACACCGGGGAGCTGTTTTTT. Translating it yields CASKTTNTGELFF. The whole variable domain, remainder taken from reference TRBV28 and TRBJ2-2, is DVKVTQSSRYLVKRTGEKVFLECVQDMDHENMFWYRQDPGLGLRLIYFSYDVKMKEKGDIPEGYSVSREKKERFSLILESASTNQTSMYLCASKTTNTGELFFGEGSRLTVL.

The chain recombines TRBV11-2 with TRBJ2-1; TRBD2 aligns across 11 bases. The trim removed 0 bases at V and 7 bases at J, leaving 14 bases unmatched. This CDR3 has 19 amino acids. The germline gives CDR1 SGHAT, CDR2 FQNNGV. CDR3 region: CASSLDRTRSGRAPNEQFF. The CDR3 DNA reads TGTGCCAGCAGCTTAGATAGGACTCGTAGCGGGAGGGCTCCTAATGAGCAGTTCTTC.

The chain is built from TRBV7-3 and TRBJ1-2; 7 nucleotides line up with TRBD1. This CDR3 is built from 14 residues. V trimming: 5 bases; J trimming: 3 bases; junction bases outside the gene matches: 6. CDR1 and CDR2 from the germline V gene are SGHTA and FQGTGA. The CDR3 coding sequence is TGTGCCAGCAGCCCCCAGGGGGGAGACTATGGCTACACCTTC. Its translation: CASSPQGGDYGYTF. The whole variable domain, remainder taken from reference TRBV7-3 and TRBJ1-2, is GAGVSQTPSNKVTEKGKYVELRCDPISGHTALYWYRQSLGQGPEFLIYFQGTGAADDSGLPNDRFFAVRPEGSVSTLKIQRTERGDSAVYLCASSPQGGDYGYTFGSGTRLTVV.

The V gene is TRBV7-3, the J gene TRBJ2-1; TRBD2 matches at 7 bases. The J segment lost 7 bases and the V segment lost 4 bases, leaving 10 bases of the junction unmatched. CDR1 and CDR2 (germline): SGHTA, FQGTGA. This CDR3 is 15 amino acids long. For the CDR3, the DNA is TGTGCCAGCAGCTCTCGGGAGGATCCATTGAATGAGCAGTTCTTC. This gives the protein CASSSREDPLNEQFF.

This clone was detected only a few times. This chain connects TRBV6-5 to TRBJ1-2, with D unresolved. CDR3 length: 14 amino acids. Looked up from germline, CDR1 is MNHEY and CDR2 is SVGAGI. V was cut by 7 bases and J by 6 bases, with 18 bases left in between. CDR3 bases: TGTGCCAGCACCACTGACCCGGGAGGAAATGGCTACACCTTC. It specifies CASTTDPGGNGYTF.

This clone was recorded once. V usage is TRBV5-1 and J usage is TRBJ2-5; 8 nucleotides line up with TRBD2. J gave up 1 base and V 0 bases, and 2 bases lay outside the gene matches. The CDR3 extends over 15 amino acids. CDR1 and CDR2 (germline): SGHRS, YFSETQ. The CDR3 loop reads CASSLDSGTQETQYF. Written as DNA, the CDR3 is TGCGCCAGCAGCTTGGATAGCGGGACCCAAGAGACCCAGTACTTC.

The chain recombines TRBV7-9 with TRBJ1-5, with D possibly being TRBD1 (5 bases). The V end lost 4 bases, the J end lost 0 bases, and 10 bases lay between the germline ends. The CDR3 has 15 amino acids. Germline CDR1 SEHNR, CDR2 FQNEAQ (reference sequence). CDR3 sequence (DNA): TGTGCCAGCAGCTCGACAGATTATAGCAATCAGCCCCAGCATTTT. Translating gives CASSSTDYSNQPQHF.

The chain couples TRBV7-6 to TRBJ1-6; D gene uncertain. V was pared by 2 bases and J by 6 bases, with 11 bases between. The CDR3 totals 15 residues. The V gene's germline CDR1 is SGHVS and CDR2 FNYEAQ. The CDR3 DNA follows: TGTGCCAGCAGCTTACAGGCTGGGCCTAATTCACCCCTCCACTTT. Translated: CASSLQAGPNSPLHF.

The gene calls are TRBV9 and TRBJ2-7; D ambiguous. Germline CDR1 reads SGDLS; CDR2 reads YYNGEE. Trimming stripped 4 bases from V and 0 bases from J, with 11 bases between. The CDR3 is 14 amino acids. The chain's CDR3 is CASSTRSSSYEQYF. The CDR3, as DNA: TGTGCCAGCAGCACCCGTTCTAGCTCCTACGAGCAGTACTTC.

This clone was seen once. The V call is TRBV28, the J call TRBJ2-3; 8 bases are shared with TRBD2. Germline values: CDR1 MDHEN, CDR2 SYDVKM. J lost 4 bases, V lost 5 bases, and 5 bases had no gene match. This CDR3 is built from 14 residues. In DNA form, the CDR3 reads TGTGCCAGCAGTGGAGCGGGAGACCCAGATACGCAGTATTTT. It is translated as CASSGAGDPDTQYF.

The chain carries TRBV15 and TRBJ2-3; TRBD1 matches at 7 bases. Trimming at V came to 4 bases and at J to 0 bases, leaving 4 bases not matched to a gene. The CDR3 has 15 amino acids. In germline, CDR1 is LNHNV, CDR2 YYDKDF (reference sequence). The CDR3: CATSTYRGSTDTQYF. Here the CDR3 DNA reads TGTGCCACCAGCACGTACAGGGGCAGCACAGATACGCAGTATTTT. Supplemented by reference TRBV15 and TRBJ2-3, the full variable domain reads DAMVIQNPRYQVTQFGKPVTLSCSQTLNHNVMYWYQQKSSQAPKLLFHYYDKDFNNEADTPDNFQSRRPNTSFCFLDIRSPGLGDTAMYLCATSTYRGSTDTQYFGPGTRLTVL.

Comment on this clone: The sample holds other DNA sequences that translate to the same CDR3. The J gene is TRBJ1-1, the V gene TRBV18; maybe TRBD1 (5 bases). The CDR3 has 14 amino acids. Per the germline V gene, CDR1 is KGHSH and CDR2 is LQKENI. V shed 2 bases and J shed 1 base, with 8 bases lying between them. The CDR3 loop reads CASSPSTGNTEAFF. CDR3 in DNA: TGTGCCAGCTCACCAAGCACAGGGAACACTGAAGCTTTCTTT.

The chain recombines TRBV7-9 with TRBJ2-3; 14 nucleotides agree with TRBD2. Germline assignment: CDR1 SEHNR and CDR2 FQNEAQ (reference sequence). Losses at the gene ends were 4 bases for V and 10 bases for J; bases not matched to a gene: 4. The CDR3 runs 14 residues. The CDR3 bases are TGTGCCAGCAGCTCCGGGACTAGCGGGAGCGCGCAGTATTTT. Translated, it gives CASSSGTSGSAQYF.

The V call is TRBV7-6, the J call TRBJ1-1, with no clear D. V was cut by 5 bases and J by 12 bases, with 22 bases left in between. CDR1 SGHVS and CDR2 FNYEAQ come from the germline V gene. This CDR3 contains 14 residues. The CDR3 DNA reads as TGTGCCAGCAGCCTTCTTACCGACAAGGCGTCTACTTTCTTT. Its translation is CASSLLTDKASTFF.

J is TRBJ2-1 and V is TRBV21-1; TRBD2 is the table's D call, not checked against the DNA. TRBV21-1 is designated a pseudogene. CDR3 length equals 17 residues. The CDR3 here is CASSKALAGDLPNEQFF. CDR3 DNA: TGTGCCAGCAGCAAAGCGCTAGCGGGAGACCTCCCCAATGAGCAGTTCTTC.

This sequence joins TRBV24-1 and TRBJ2-1; perhaps TRBD2 as D (6 bases). Trimming stripped 4 bases from V and 8 bases from J, with 20 bases between. The CDR3 consists of 16 residues. Germline assignment: CDR1 KGHDR and CDR2 SFDVKD. DNA for the CDR3: TGTGCCACCAGTGACACCGGGACTCCTGATAGGGATGAGCAGTTCTTC. Translating it yields CATSDTGTPDRDEQFF.

This CDR3 is CASRAGGSTEAFF. The CDR3 DNA reads TGTGCCAGCCGGGCAGGGGGAAGCACTGAAGCTTTCTTT. The chain is built from TRBV25-1 and TRBJ1-1, with 7 nucleotides matching TRBD1. Germline V gene sequence: CDR1 MGHDK, CDR2 SYGVNS. After removal of 8 bases from V and 4 bases from J, the junction contained 7 bases not matched to a gene. This CDR3 is 13 amino acids long. Full variable domain (missing parts from reference TRBV25-1 and TRBJ1-1): EADIYQTPRYLVIGTGKKITLECSQTMGHDKMYWYQQDPGMELHLIHYSYGVNSTEKGDLSSESTVSRIRTEHFPLTLESARPSHTSQYLCASRAGGSTEAFFGQGTRLTVV.

This sequence joins TRBV9 and TRBJ2-6, with D possibly matching TRBD2 (6 bases). Germline V gene lookup returns CDR1 SGDLS and CDR2 YYNGEE. The CDR3 totals 19 residues. Trimming took off 0 bases at V and 0 bases at J, with 16 bases between the two ends. CDR3 amino acids: CASSVVYSGQFSGANVLTF. CDR3 nucleotides: TGTGCCAGCAGCGTAGTTTACAGCGGGCAGTTCTCTGGGGCCAACGTCCTGACTTTC.